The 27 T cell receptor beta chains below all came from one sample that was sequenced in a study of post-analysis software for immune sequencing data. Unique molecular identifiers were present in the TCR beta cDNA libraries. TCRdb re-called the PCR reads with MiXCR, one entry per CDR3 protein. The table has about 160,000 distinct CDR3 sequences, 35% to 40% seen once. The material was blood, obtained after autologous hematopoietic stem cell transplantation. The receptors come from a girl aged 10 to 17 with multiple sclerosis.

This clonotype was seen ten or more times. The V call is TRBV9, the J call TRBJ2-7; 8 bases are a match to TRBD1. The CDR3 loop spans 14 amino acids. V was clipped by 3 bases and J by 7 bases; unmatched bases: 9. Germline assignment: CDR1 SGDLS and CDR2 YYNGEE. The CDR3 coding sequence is TGTGCCAGCAGCGCCCGGGACAGGACACTGGAGCAGTACTTC. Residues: CASSARDRTLEQYF.

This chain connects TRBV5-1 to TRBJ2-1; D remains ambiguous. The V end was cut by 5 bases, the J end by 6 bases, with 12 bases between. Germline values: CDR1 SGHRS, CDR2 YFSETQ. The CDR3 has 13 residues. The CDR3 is CASRKRAINEQFF. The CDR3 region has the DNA TGCGCCAGCAGGAAGCGAGCTATCAATGAGCAGTTCTTC.

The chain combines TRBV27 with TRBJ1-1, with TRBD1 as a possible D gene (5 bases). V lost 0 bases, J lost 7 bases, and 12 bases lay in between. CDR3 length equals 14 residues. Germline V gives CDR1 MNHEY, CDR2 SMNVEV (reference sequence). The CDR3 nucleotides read TGTGCCAGCAGTTTATCGAGCGCAGGGCTTGAAGCTTTCTTT. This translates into CASSLSSAGLEAFF.

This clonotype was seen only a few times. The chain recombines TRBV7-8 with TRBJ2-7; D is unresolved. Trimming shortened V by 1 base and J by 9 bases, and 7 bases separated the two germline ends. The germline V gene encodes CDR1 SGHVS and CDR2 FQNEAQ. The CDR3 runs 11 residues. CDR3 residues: CASSLGGGQYF. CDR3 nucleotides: TGTGCCAGCAGCTTAGGGGGTGGGCAGTACTTC.

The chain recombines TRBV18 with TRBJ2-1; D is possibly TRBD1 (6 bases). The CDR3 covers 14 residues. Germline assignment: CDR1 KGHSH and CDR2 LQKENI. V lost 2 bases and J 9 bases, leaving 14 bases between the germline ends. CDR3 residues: CASSPELLGGEQFF. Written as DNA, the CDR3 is TGTGCCAGCTCACCAGAATTATTAGGGGGTGAGCAGTTCTTC.

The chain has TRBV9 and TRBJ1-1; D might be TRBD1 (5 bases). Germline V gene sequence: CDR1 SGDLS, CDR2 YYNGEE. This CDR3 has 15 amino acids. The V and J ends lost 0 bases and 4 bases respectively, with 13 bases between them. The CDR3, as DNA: TGTGCCAGCAGCGTAGGCGCCGGGGGTGGCACTGAAGCTTTCTTT. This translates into CASSVGAGGGTEAFF. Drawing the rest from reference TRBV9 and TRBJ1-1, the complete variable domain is DSGVTQTPKHLITATGQRVTLRCSPRSGDLSVYWYQQSLDQGLQFLIQYYNGEERAKGNILERFSAQQFPDLHSELNLSSLELGDSALYFCASSVGAGGGTEAFFGQGTRLTVV.

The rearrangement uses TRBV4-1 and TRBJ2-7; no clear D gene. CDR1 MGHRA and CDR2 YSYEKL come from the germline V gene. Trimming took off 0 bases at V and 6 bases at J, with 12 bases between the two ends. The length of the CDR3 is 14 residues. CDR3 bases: TGCGCCAGCAGCCAAGATCCTGTAGGGTCCGAGCAGTACTTC. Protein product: CASSQDPVGSEQYF.

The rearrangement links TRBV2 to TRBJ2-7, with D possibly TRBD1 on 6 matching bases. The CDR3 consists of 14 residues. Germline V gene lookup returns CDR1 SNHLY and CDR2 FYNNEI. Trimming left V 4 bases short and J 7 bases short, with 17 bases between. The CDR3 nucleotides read TGTGCCAGCAGTGGAGGGGGTCCCCTCAGAGAGCAGTACTTC. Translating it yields CASSGGGPLREQYF.

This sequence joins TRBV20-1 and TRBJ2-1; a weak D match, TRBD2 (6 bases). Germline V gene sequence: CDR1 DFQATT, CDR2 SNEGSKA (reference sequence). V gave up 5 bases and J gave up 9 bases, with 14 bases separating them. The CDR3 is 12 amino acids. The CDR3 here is CSALSSSGEQFF. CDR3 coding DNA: TGCAGTGCTCTATCTAGTAGCGGTGAGCAGTTCTTC.

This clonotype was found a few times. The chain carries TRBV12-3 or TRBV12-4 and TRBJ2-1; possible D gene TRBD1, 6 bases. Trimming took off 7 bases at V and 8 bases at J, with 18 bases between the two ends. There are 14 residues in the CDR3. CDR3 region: CASTLRQGTDEQFF. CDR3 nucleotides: TGTGCCAGCACCTTGCGGCAGGGGACCGATGAGCAGTTCTTC.

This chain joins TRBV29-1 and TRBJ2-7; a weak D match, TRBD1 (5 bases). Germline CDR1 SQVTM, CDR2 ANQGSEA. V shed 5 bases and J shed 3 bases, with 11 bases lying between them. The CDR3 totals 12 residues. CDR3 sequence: CSVRQRNYEQYF. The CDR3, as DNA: TGCAGCGTTAGACAGAGGAACTACGAGCAGTACTTC.

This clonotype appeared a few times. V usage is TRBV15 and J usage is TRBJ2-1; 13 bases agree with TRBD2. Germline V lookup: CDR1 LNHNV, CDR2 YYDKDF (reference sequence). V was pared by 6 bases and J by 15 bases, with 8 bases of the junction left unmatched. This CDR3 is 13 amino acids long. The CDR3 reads CATRTSGRASPFF. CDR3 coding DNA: TGTGCCACCAGAACTAGCGGGAGGGCCTCCCCGTTCTTC.

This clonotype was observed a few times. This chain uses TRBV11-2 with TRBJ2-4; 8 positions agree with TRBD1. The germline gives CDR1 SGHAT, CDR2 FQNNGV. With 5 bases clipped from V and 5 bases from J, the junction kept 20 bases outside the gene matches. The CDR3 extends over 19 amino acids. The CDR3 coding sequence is TGTGCCAGCAGCAATAGCCAGGGGGCCGCCGTCAATGGCCAAAACATTCAGTACTTC. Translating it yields CASSNSQGAAVNGQNIQYF.

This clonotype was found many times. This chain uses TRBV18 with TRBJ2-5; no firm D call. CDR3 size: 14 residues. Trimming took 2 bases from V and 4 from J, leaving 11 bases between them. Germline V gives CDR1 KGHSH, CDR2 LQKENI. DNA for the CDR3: TGTGCCAGCTCACCAAAATTTGGGTCAGAGACCCAGTACTTC. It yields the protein CASSPKFGSETQYF.

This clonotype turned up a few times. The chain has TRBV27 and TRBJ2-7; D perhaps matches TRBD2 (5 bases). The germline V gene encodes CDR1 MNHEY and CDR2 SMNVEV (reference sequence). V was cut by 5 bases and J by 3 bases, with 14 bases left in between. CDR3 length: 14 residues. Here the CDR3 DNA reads TGTGCCAGCAGTCCAGGACTGGAATTCTACGAGCAGTACTTC. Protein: CASSPGLEFYEQYF.

CDR3 nucleotide sequence: TGTGCCAGCAGTTATGGCAGGGGCACTGAAGCTTTCTTT. Translated: CASSYGRGTEAFF. V and J are TRBV6-2 or TRBV6-3 and TRBJ1-1; the D gene is possibly TRBD1 (6 bases). Germline V gene data show CDR1 as MNHEY and CDR2 as SVGEGT. Between the trimmed V and J ends, which lost 3 bases and 4 bases, there was a span of 9 bases. The CDR3 is made up of 13 amino acids.

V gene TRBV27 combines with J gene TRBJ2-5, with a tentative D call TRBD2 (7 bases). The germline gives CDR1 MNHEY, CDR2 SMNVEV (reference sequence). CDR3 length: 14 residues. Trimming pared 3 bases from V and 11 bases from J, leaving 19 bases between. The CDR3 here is CASSLGGGPNEQYF. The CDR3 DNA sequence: TGTGCCAGCAGTTTGGGGGGGGGCCCCAATGAGCAGTACTTC.

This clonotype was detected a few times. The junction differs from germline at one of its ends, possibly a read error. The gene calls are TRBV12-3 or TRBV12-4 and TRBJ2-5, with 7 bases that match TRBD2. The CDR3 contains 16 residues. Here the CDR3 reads CACSRGMAGEQETQYF. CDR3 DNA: TGTGCCTGCAGCCGCGGAATGGCGGGAGAGCAAGAGACCCAGTACTTC.

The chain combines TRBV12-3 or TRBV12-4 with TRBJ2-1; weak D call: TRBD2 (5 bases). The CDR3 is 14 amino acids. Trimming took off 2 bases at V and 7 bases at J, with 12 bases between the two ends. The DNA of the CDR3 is TGTGCCAGCAGTTTACAACTAGTTGGGAATGAGCAGTTCTTC. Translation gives CASSLQLVGNEQFF.

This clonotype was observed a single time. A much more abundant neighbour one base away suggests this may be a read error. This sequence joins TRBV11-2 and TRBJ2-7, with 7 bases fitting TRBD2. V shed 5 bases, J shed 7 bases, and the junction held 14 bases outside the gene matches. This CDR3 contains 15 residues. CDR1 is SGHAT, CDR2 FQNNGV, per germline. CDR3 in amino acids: CASSKLSGDYNEQYF. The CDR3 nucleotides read TGTGCCAGCAGCAAGTTGTCGGGGGACTACAATGAGCAGTACTTC. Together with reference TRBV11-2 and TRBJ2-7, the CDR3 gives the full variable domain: EAGVAQSPRYKIIEKRQSVAFWCNPISGHATLYWYQQILGQGPKLLIQFQNNGVVDDSQLPKDRFSAERLKGVDSTLKIQPAKLEDSAVYLCASSKLSGDYNEQYFGPGTRLTVT.

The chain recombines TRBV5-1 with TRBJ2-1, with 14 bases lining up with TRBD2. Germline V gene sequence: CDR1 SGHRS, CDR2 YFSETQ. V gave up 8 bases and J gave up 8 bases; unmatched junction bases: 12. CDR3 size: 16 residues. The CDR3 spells CARGGTSGSSGDEQFF. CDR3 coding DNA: TGCGCCAGGGGGGGGACTAGCGGGAGCAGCGGCGATGAGCAGTTCTTC.

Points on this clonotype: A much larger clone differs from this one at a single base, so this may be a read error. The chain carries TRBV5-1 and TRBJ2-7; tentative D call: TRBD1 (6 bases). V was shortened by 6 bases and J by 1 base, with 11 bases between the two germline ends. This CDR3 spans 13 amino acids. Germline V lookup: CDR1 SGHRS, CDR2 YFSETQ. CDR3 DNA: TGCGCCAGCATCGATACAGGGTCCTACGAGCAGTACTTC. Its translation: CASIDTGSYEQYF.

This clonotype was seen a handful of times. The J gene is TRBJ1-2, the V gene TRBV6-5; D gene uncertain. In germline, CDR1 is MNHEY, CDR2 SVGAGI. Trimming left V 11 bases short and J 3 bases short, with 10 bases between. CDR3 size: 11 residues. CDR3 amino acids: CAVQSDYGYTF. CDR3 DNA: TGTGCCGTACAGAGCGACTATGGCTACACCTTC.

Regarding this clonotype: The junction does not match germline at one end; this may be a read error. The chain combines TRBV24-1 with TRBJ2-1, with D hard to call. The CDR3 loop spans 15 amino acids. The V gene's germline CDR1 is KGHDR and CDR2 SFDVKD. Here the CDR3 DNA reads TGTGCCACCAGTAATTTAGCCGGACCCTACAATGAGCAGTTCTTC. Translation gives CATSNLAGPYNEQFF.

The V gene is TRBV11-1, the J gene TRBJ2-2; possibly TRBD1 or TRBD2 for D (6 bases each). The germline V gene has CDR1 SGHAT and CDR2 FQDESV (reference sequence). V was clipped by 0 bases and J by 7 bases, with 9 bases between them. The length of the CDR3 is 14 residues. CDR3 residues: CASSLARGHGELFF. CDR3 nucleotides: TGTGCCAGCAGCTTAGCCCGGGGGCACGGGGAGCTGTTTTTT.

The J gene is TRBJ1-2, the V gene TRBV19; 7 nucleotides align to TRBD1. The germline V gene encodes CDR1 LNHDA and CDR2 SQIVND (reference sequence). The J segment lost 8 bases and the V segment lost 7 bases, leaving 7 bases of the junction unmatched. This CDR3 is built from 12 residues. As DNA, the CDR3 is TGTGCCAGTAACGGTAGGGACAGCGGCTACACCTTC. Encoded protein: CASNGRDSGYTF.

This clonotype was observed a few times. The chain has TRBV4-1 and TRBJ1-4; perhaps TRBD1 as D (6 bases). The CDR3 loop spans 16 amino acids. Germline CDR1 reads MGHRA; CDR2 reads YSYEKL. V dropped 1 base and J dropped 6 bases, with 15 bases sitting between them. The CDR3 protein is CASSQVEGGGHEKLFF. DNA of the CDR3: TGCGCCAGCAGCCAAGTGGAGGGGGGAGGCCATGAAAAACTGTTTTTT.